In its sample, the clone carrying this T cell receptor beta chain was seen a few times. The data were taken from a study of Graves' ophthalmopathy and Graves' hyperthyroidism. Study summary: Upon initial diagnosis and before any treatment, peripheral blood was collected.

Fresh peripheral blood (about 10 ml) yielded the PBMCs. The CDR3 has 15 residues. CDR1 is MNHEY, CDR2 SVGAGI, per germline. Deletions cut 0 bases from V and 7 bases from J, with 15 bases between. For repertoire sequencing, the TCR beta CDR3 regions were amplified from RNA transcripts. HTBI primers served in a first-round RT-PCR, which a second-round multiplex PCR followed. Via MiXCR, TCRdb re-called the multiplex PCR reads, giving one row per CDR3 protein. The data show hundreds of thousands of distinct CDR3 sequences, more than 40% seen once. The chain employs TRBV6-5 and TRBJ1-2; TRBD1 might be the D (6 bases). The sequenced sample consisted of peripheral blood. The receptor's source is an adult man with Graves' ophthalmopathy. CDR3 nucleotides: TGTGCCAGCAGTTACTCCGCACAGGGTGTAAGTGGCTACACCTTC. It specifies CASSYSAQGVSGYTF.